This T cell receptor (beta chain) emerged from a study of cytomegalovirus exposure and HLA in healthy donors. The overall study: It was reported in a later analysis that the same platform had been used for the 120 or so validation repertoires as for the roughly 700 first-cohort repertoires. Findings of the study overall: Reports credit the classifier with highly specific, highly sensitive diagnosis of cytomegalovirus status.

Sequencing was performed with immunoSEQ multiplex PCR; in TCRdb, only in-frame clones are kept and a portion is missing. The sample consists of about 280,000 clones, approximately 88% of them appearing once. Notes on this clone: Its target is not known.

This CDR3 contains 15 residues. CDR1 ENHRY and CDR2 SYGVKD come from the germline V gene. The V gene lost 6 bases and the J gene lost 2 bases, with 14 bases spanning the gap. The approximately 120-subject validation cohort, separate from the approximately 670-subject first cohort, included the donors. The specimen sequenced was PBMCs. The genes are TRBV10-3 and TRBJ2-1, with a tentative D call TRBD2 (6 bases). This clonotype was sampled from a woman younger than 35 in good health and CMV-seronegative. This CDR3 reads CAIRDGRGTYNEQFF. CDR3 DNA: TGTGCCATCAGAGATGGGCGGGGTACCTACAATGAGCAGTTCTTC.